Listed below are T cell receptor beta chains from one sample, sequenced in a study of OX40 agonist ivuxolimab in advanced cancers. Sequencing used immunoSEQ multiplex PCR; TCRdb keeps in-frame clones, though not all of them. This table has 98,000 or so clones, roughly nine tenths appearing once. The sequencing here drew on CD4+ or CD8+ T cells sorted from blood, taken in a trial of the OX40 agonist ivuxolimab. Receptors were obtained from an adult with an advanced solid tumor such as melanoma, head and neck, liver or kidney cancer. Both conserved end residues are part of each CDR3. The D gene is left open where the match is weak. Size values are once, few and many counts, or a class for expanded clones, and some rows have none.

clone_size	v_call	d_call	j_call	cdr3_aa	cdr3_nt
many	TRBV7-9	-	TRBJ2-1	CASSLEGDYNEQFF	TGTGCCAGCAGCTTAGAGGGAGACTACAATGAGCAGTTCTTC
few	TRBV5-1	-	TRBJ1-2	CASSLYAERGGYTF	TGCGCCAGCAGCTTGTATGCAGAACGGGGTGGCTACACCTTC
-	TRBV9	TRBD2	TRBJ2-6	CASSGIPGLATGANVLTF	TGTGCCAGCAGCGGAATTCCGGGACTAGCGACTGGGGCCAACGTCCTGACTTTC
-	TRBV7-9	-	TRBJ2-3	CASSSFPDTQYF	TGTGCCAGCAGCTCCTTCCCCGATACGCAGTATTTT
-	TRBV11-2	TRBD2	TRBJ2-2	CASSFTSGRGELFF	TGTGCCAGCAGCTTTACTAGCGGGAGAGGGGAGCTGTTTTTT
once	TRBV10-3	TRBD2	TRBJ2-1	CAINSGRASNEQFF	TGTGCCATCAATAGCGGGAGGGCCAGCAATGAGCAGTTCTTC
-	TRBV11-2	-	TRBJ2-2	CASSRKGSGELFF	TGTGCCAGCAGCAGAAAGGGCTCCGGGGAGCTGTTTTTT
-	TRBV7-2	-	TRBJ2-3	CASSWRLGRHTDTQYF	TGTGCCAGCAGCTGGAGGTTGGGGAGGCACACAGATACGCAGTATTTT
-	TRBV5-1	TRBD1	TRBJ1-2	CASSVGQGYGYTF	TGCGCCAGCAGCGTGGGACAGGGCTATGGCTACACCTTC
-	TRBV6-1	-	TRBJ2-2	CASSDLAASNTGELFF	TGTGCCAGCAGTGATTTAGCGGCATCGAACACCGGGGAGCTGTTTTTT
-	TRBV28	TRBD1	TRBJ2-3	CANSRGTGGTDTQYF	TGTGCCAACAGCCGGGGGACAGGGGGCACAGATACGCAGTATTTT
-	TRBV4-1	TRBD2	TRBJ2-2	CASSQGAGGPRTGELFF	TGCGCCAGCAGCCAGGGGGCGGGAGGGCCCCGAACCGGGGAGCTGTTTTTT
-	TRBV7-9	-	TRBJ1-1	CASSLGGTQGKNTEAFF	TGTGCCAGCAGCTTAGGCGGAACTCAGGGGAAGAACACTGAAGCTTTCTTT
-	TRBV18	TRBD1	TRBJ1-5	CASSPTGDNQPQHF	TGTGCCAGCTCACCGACAGGGGACAATCAGCCCCAGCATTTT
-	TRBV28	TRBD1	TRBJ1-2	CASSRDRDYGYTF	TGTGCCAGCAGCCGGGACAGGGACTATGGCTACACCTTC
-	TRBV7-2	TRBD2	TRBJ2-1	CASSLPTSGDYNEQFF	TGTGCCAGCAGCTTACCCACTAGCGGGGATTACAATGAGCAGTTCTTC
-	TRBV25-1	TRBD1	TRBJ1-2	CASSETGTDRPAGGYTF	TGTGCCAGCAGTGAAACAGGGACAGATCGTCCCGCCGGGGGCTACACCTTC
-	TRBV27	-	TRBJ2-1	CASSFLASNEQFF	TGTGCCAGCAGTTTTTTGGCATCCAATGAGCAGTTCTTC
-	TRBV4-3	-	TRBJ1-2	CASSQAGTVYGYTF	TGCGCCAGCAGCCAAGCCGGGACGGTCTATGGCTACACCTTC
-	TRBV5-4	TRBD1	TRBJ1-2	CASSLDRGHFGGYTF	TGTGCCAGCAGCTTGGACAGGGGGCATTTTGGAGGCTACACCTTC
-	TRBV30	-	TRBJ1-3	CAWHRGGGWAIYF	TGTGCCTGGCACCGGGGCGGGGGATGGGCCATATATTTT
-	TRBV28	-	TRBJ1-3	CASSLNGAGNTIYF	TGTGCCAGCAGTTTAAATGGGGCTGGAAACACCATATATTTT
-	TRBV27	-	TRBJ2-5	CASGLGGPGEQYF	TGTGCCAGCGGCTTGGGGGGGCCGGGGGAGCAGTACTTC
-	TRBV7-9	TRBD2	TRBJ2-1	CASSPRGLAGVYNEQFF	TGTGCCAGCAGCCCCCGAGGACTAGCGGGAGTGTACAATGAGCAGTTCTTC
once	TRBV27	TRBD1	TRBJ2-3	CASIRQGSDTQYF	TGTGCCAGCATAAGACAGGGTTCAGATACGCAGTATTTT
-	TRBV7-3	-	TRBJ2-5	CASSLEIIFRETQYF	TGTGCCAGCAGCTTAGAAATAATCTTTCGAGAGACCCAGTACTTC
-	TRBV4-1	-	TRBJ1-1	CASSPTVNHFMNTEAFF	TGCGCCAGCAGCCCGACGGTAAACCACTTCATGAACACTGAAGCTTTCTTT
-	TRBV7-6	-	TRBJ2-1	CASSDTLTRSSYNEQFF	TGTGCCAGCAGCGATACACTTACAAGGAGCTCCTACAATGAGCAGTTCTTC
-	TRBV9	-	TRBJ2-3	CASSPEAGRLDTQYF	TGTGCCAGCAGCCCGGAGGCGGGAAGGTTAGATACGCAGTATTTT
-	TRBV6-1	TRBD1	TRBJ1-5	CASSLTGQGNQPQHF	TGTGCCAGCAGTTTAACGGGACAGGGGAATCAGCCCCAGCATTTT
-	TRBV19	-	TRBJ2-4	CASSKMAGLAKNIQYF	TGTGCCAGTAGTAAAATGGCGGGGCTAGCCAAAAACATTCAGTACTTC
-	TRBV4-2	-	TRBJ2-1	CASSQDGSYNEQFF	TGTGCCAGCAGCCAAGATGGCTCCTACAATGAGCAGTTCTTC
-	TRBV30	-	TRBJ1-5	CAWSYLDQPQHF	TGTGCCTGGAGTTATTTAGATCAGCCCCAGCATTTT
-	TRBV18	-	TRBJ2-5	CASSPRVQETQYF	TGTGCCAGCTCACCACGGGTTCAGGAGACCCAGTACTTC
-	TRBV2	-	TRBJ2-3	CASTATDTQYF	TGTGCCAGCACTGCAACAGATACGCAGTATTTT
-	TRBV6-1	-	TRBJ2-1	CASSEATGTSNLWFF	TGTGCCAGCAGTGAAGCTACTGGGACTTCTAATTTGTGGTTCTTC
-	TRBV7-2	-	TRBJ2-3	CASSVRGSTDTQYF	TGTGCCAGCAGCGTACGAGGGTCCACAGATACGCAGTATTTT
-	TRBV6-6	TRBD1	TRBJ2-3	CASSGQGSGRDTQYF	TGTGCCAGCAGTGGACAGGGGTCGGGAAGGGATACGCAGTATTTT
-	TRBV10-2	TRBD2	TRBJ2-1	CASSASGIGNEQFF	TGCGCCAGCAGTGCTAGCGGGATCGGCAATGAGCAGTTCTTC
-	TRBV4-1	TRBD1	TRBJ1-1	CASSQGQGAEAFF	TGCGCCAGCAGCCAAGGACAGGGGGCTGAAGCTTTCTTT
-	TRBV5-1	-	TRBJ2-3	CASSFENTQYF	TGCGCCAGCAGCTTTGAGAATACGCAGTATTTT
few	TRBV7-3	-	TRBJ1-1	CASSLQENTEAFF	TGTGCCAGCAGTCTACAGGAGAACACTGAAGCTTTCTTT
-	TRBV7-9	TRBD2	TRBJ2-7	CASSFGGRAGEQYF	TGTGCCAGCAGCTTTGGCGGGAGGGCCGGCGAGCAGTACTTC
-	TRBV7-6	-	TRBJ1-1	CASSTQGGEAFF	TGTGCCAGCAGCACACAGGGTGGGGAAGCTTTCTTT
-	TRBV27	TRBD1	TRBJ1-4	CASTKRGQGGEKLFF	TGTGCCAGCACTAAACGGGGACAGGGGGGTGAAAAACTGTTTTTT
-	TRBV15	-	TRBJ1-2	CATSRDAVNYGYTF	TGTGCCACCAGCAGAGATGCAGTAAACTATGGCTACACCTTC
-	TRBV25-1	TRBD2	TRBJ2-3	CASSESSFTSGRTDTQYF	TGTGCCAGCAGTGAATCTAGTTTCACTAGCGGGCGCACAGATACGCAGTATTTT
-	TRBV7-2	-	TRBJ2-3	CASSLVTLGDTQYF	TGTGCCAGCAGCTTAGTAACCCTCGGGGATACGCAGTATTTT
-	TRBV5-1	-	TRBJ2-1	CASSSSGNEQFF	TGCGCCAGCAGTTCCTCAGGCAATGAGCAGTTCTTC
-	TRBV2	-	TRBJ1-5	CASNPDSPNQPQHF	TGTGCCAGCAACCCGGACAGTCCCAATCAGCCCCAGCATTTT
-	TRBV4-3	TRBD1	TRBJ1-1	CASSSGQVLLGTEAFF	TGCGCCAGCAGCTCCGGACAGGTTCTACTGGGCACTGAAGCTTTCTTT
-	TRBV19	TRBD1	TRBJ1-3	CASSAAGTGTSGNTIYF	TGTGCCAGTAGTGCCGCCGGGACAGGGACCTCTGGAAACACCATATATTTT